The clone carrying this TCR beta chain was detected only a few times. Its target is unknown. This specimen belongs to a study of early T cells in non-severe SARS-CoV-2 infection. About the research overall: Bulk RNA isolated from unsorted whole blood underwent sequencing; chains were not paired.

Unique molecular identifiers were attached to individual cDNA molecules. TCRdb used MiXCR to reprocess the 5' RACE reads, holding one entry per CDR3 protein. Of around 64,000 distinct CDR3 sequences listed, more than 9.5% are singletons. V lost 0 bases, J lost 3 bases, and 2 bases lay in between. CDR3 size: 13 residues. Germline V gene lookup returns CDR1 MNHEY and CDR2 SVGEGT. Study-level points and caveats: Sequences matched to VDJdb favored anti-spike CD8 responses, while private and CD4 specificities were missed.

This specimen was whole blood, taken at baseline. The V call is TRBV6-2 or TRBV6-3, the J call TRBJ1-4, with D hard to call. The TCR sequence derives from an adult who was a healthcare worker with PCR-confirmed SARS-CoV-2 infection or an uninfected control (not recorded which). Written as DNA, the CDR3 is TGTGCCAGCAGTTACTCGTCTAATGAAAAACTGTTTTTT. Translation gives CASSYSSNEKLFF.